Listed here is a single T cell receptor beta chain. With 0 bases clipped from V and 6 bases from J, the junction kept 16 bases outside the gene matches. Germline CDR1 is SGHKS and CDR2 is YYEKEE (reference sequence). The CDR3 consists of 18 residues. The sample is drawn from a study of technical replicates of blood from a handful of donors. Method: immunoSEQ multiplex PCR; TCRdb's copy keeps in-frame clones and lacks some. The repertoire holds 75,000 to 95,000 clones, with 90% to 96% as singletons. The sequence came from a human donor in good health. The V and J genes are TRBV5-5 and TRBJ1-1, with 8 bases aligning to TRBD1. Specimen: T cells isolated from PBMCs. The CDR3 reads CASSLEYGTGYFLAEAFF. Here the CDR3 DNA reads TGTGCCAGCAGCTTGGAATACGGGACAGGCTATTTTTTGGCTGAAGCTTTCTTT. Based on the CDR3 plus reference TRBV5-5 and TRBJ1-1, the full variable domain is DAGVTQSPTHLIKTRGQQVTLRCSPISGHKSVSWYQQVLGQGPQFIFQYYEKEERGRGNFPDRFSARQFPNYSSELNVNALLLGDSALYLCASSLEYGTGYFLAEAFFGQGTRLTVV.